This T cell receptor beta chain was observed in a study of vaccination and CD4 T cells after COVID-19. Once obtained from cultured CD4+ T cells, the DNA was sequenced using the Oncomine TCR Beta short-read assay. TCRdb redid the calling of the PCR reads with MiXCR, one entry per CDR3 protein. The repertoire consists of 9,500 or so distinct CDR3 sequences, with around 28% occurring once and the leading ten covering around 45%. For this clonotype: Its target is unknown.

The treatment is: roughly 11-day PBMC culture with coronavirus spike peptide pools or control peptides (ViraFEST assay). CDR3 size: 22 residues. The clonotype comes from a human donor who received a COVID-19 vaccine. This specimen consisted of CD4+ T cells from blood, cultured in vitro, obtained before SARS-CoV-2 vaccination. J is TRBJ1-5 and V is TRBV21-1; TRBD1 is the table's D call and was not checked against the DNA. TRBV21-1 is a documented pseudogene. The CDR3 protein is CASSKSPVLRDRERVGNQPQHF. The DNA of the CDR3 is TGTGCCAGCAGCAAGAGCCCTGTCTTGCGGGACAGGGAGAGGGTAGGCAATCAGCCCCAGCATTTT.